This T cell receptor (beta chain) was identified during a study of shared clonotypes between healthy human individuals. Study information: Per donor, three plates held CD4 naive cells, three held CD4 memory, two held CD8 naive and one held CD8 memory.

General study findings and limits: Naive subsets generally had larger estimated richness than memory subsets. Generation probability values for non-shared clonotypes were lower than those for clonotypes shared by all four donors.

Only CD45RO-negative cells positively selected for CCR7 counted as naive CD8 cells, so terminally differentiated effector memory CD45RA+ cells were excluded. Each PCR replicate from the sorted subsets contained about 200 ng DNA, which is tens of thousands of T cell genomes. Clones were sequenced by immunoSEQ multiplex PCR, and TCRdb holds only the in-frame ones, with some missing. This table holds around 2,000,000 clones, about 95% found once. The CDR3 totals 14 residues. Germline V gives CDR1 SGHVS, CDR2 FNYEAQ. V lost 2 bases to trimming and J lost 3 bases, with 10 bases between them. As to this clone: The antigen is not known.

The chain employs TRBV7-6 and TRBJ2-5, with D maybe TRBD2 (6 bases). Specimen: naive CD8+ T cells sorted from blood. The TCR originated in a man younger than 35 in good health. Here the CDR3 reads CASSLLGGEETQYF. In DNA form, the CDR3 reads TGTGCCAGCAGCTTACTGGGGGGAGAAGAGACCCAGTACTTC.